This T cell receptor (beta chain) comes out of a study of cytomegalovirus exposure and HLA in healthy donors. In the study overall: The platform used for the roughly 110 validation repertoires matched that of the 500 to 850 first-cohort repertoires, a later analysis reported.

Separate from the roughly 700-subject first cohort was the approximately 120-subject validation cohort, to which the donors belonged. General observations from the study: Some public TCRs appeared in many individuals, while most sequences were rare. The authors confirmed in vitro that a few CMV-associated chains were specific for CMV antigens.

Produced via immunoSEQ multiplex PCR; TCRdb's table is partial and in-frame only. The table records some 190,000 clones, roughly 82% of them present only once. Note on this clone: As yet, its antigen is unknown.

The CDR3 has 15 residues. The V end lost 11 bases, the J end lost 0 bases, and 14 bases lay between the germline ends. The germline CDR1 and CDR2 sequences are SSHAT and FNYEAQ (reference sequence). Sequenced material: PBMCs. The chain joins TRBV7-7 to TRBJ2-6; D uncertain. This receptor was taken from a woman aged 18-29 years in good health and CMV-seronegative. The CDR3 DNA is TGTGCCGTTACAGTGCCGCCCTCTGGGGCCAACGTCCTGACTTTC. It encodes CAVTVPPSGANVLTF. The variable domain in full, with the rest retrieved from reference TRBV7-7 and TRBJ2-6, is GAGVSQSPRYKVTKRGQDVTLRCDPISSHATLYWYQQALGQGPEFLTYFNYEAQPDKSGLPSDRFSAERPEGSISTLTIQRTEQRDSAMYRCAVTVPPSGANVLTFGAGSRLTVL.